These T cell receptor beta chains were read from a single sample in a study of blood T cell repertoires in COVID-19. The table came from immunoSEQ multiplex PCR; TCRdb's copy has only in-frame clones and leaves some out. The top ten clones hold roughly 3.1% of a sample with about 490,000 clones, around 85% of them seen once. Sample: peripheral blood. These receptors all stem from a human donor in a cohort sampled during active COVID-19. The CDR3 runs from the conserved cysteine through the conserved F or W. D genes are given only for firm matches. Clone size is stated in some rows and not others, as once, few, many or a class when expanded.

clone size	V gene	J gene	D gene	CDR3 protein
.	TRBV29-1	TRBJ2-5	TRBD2	CSAGLAGVETQYF
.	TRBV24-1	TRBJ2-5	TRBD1	CATSMRTGGRETQYF
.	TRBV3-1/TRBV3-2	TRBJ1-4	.	CASSQETAFNEKLFF
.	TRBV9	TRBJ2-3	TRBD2	CASSVEGTRSPDTQYF
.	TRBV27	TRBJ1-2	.	CASSLAVSASGVYGYTF
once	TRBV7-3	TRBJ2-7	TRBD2	CASSLGGSAYEQYF
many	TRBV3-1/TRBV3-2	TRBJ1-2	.	CASSQVTGKDGYTF
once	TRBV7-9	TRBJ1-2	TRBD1	CASSSTGGEGGYTF
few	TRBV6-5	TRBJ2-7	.	CASSRRDGDYEQYF
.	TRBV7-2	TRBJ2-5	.	CASSLGSLETQYF
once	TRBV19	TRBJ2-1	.	CASSISAGVYNEQFF
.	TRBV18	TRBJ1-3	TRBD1	CASSPQGGSGNTIYF
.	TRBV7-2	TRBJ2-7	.	CASSPPSVPYEQYF
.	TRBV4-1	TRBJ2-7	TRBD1	CASSRTGTEVTYEQYF
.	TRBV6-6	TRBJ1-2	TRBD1	CASSPGQGRDYTF
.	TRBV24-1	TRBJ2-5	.	CATSDGRGIQPQETQYF
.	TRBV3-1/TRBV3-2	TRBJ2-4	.	CASSQGFSRGPHIAKNIQYF
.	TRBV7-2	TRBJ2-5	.	CASSPHRASRQETQYF
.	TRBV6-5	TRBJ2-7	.	CATRPPDKSHEQYF
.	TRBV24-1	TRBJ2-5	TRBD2	CATSDSSGDVEETQYF
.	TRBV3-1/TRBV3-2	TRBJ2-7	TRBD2	CASSQAALGGGTYEQYF
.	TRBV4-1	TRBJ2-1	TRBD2	CASSQHTGGLLNEQFF
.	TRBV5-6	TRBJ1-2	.	CASSLAGGRDYGYTF
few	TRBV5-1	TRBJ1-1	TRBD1	CASSWVGGGSVAEAFF
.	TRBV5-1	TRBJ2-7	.	CASSFLGDEQYF
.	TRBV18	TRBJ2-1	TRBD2	CASSQSSGRNNEQFF
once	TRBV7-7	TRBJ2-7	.	CASSPTGTGEQYF
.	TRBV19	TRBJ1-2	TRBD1	CASKDRGAHYGYTF
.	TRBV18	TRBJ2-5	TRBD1	CASSHGLGQGATETQYF
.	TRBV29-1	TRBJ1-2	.	CSVRGGTGYTF
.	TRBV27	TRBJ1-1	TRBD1	CASSQQGVGTEAFF
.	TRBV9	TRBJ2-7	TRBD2	CASSSIAGGAYEQYF
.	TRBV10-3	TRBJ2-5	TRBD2	CAISENPVGGGQETQYF
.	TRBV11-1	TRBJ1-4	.	CASSSRTRMEKLFF
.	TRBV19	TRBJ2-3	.	CASSTRGHNTDTQYF
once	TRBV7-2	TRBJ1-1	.	CASSSGGRRNTEAFF
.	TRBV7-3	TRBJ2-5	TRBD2	CASSATSGGGQAAQYF
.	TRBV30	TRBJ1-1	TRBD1	CAWSVTGAEAFF
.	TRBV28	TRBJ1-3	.	CASRIPGGRSGNTIYF
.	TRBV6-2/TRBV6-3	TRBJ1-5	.	CASSARSQSNQPQHF
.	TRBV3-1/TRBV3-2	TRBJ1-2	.	CASSLRATGSYGYTF
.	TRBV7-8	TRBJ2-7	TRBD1	CASSSGGNEQYF
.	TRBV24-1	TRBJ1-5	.	CATSTGNNQPQHF
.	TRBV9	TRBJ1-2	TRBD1	CASSPIDISDRVDWDGYTF
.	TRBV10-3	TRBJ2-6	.	CASMELGANVLTF
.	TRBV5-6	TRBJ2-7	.	CASSPGSPYEQYF
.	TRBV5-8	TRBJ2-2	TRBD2	CASSLGREDTGELFF
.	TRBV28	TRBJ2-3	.	CASSSAGSAVISTDTQYF
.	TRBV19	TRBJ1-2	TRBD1	CASSRGQGRYGYTF
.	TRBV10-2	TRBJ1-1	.	CASSEQLNTEAFF
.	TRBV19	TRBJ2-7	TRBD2	CATKREGYGQYF
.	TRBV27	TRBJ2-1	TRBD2	CASSFARAGTSGSHEQFF
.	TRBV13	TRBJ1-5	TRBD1	CASSSGQNQPQHF
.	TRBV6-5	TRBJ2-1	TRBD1	CASSGTGRLGEQFF